This TCR beta chain derives from a study of identical twins. The CDR3 extends over 14 amino acids. Germline trimming cut 4 bases from V and 6 bases from J; bases unmatched to any gene: 7. Germline V gene lookup returns CDR1 SGHRS and CDR2 YFSETQ. The cDNA had a unique molecular identifier and a template-switch universal primer site. TCRdb itself ran the 5' RACE reads through MiXCR, one entry per CDR3 protein. The sample carries 640,000 or so distinct CDR3 sequences, less than 7% recorded once. This clonotype has ten or more counts. The target antigen is unknown. General study results and limits: The more abundant beta clonotypes in cord blood had fewer insertions, and memory repertoires did not show this.

With no exceptions, donors were healthy Caucasians. This sequence was found in a man in his late teens or twenties in good health. Specimen: naive T cells sorted from blood. This sequence joins TRBV5-1 and TRBJ2-7; 10 nucleotides match TRBD1. The CDR3 bases are TGCGCCAGCAGCGGGGCCGGGACAGGGGTCGAGCAGTACTTC. Protein: CASSGAGTGVEQYF.